The source of this T cell receptor (beta chain) is a study of graft-versus-host responses after intestinal transplantation. Clones were read by immunoSEQ multiplex PCR, and TCRdb kept only the in-frame ones, dropping some. The table includes over 9,000 clones, just under 30% detected once. The CDR3 runs to 13 residues. V was cut by 3 bases and J by 9 bases, with 12 bases left in between. Germline V CDR1 and CDR2: SEHNR, FQNEAQ (reference sequence). Sequences were derived from alloreactive CD4+ T cells from a mixed lymphocyte reaction culture, sampled before intestinal transplant. Specified subset: CFSE-low proliferating T cells sorted from approximately 6-day pre-transplant mixed lymphocyte reaction (GvH or HvG direction). This clonotype was sampled from a human patient who received an intestinal transplant. The gene calls are TRBV7-9 and TRBJ2-1; TRBD1 might be the D (5 bases). CDR3 region: CASSLLWGCEQFF. In DNA form, the CDR3 reads TGTGCCAGCAGCTTGTTGTGGGGCTGTGAGCAGTTCTTC.